The rows below give T cell receptor beta chains drawn from one sample of a study of a mutant IDH1 vaccine in newly diagnosed glioma. The data were produced by immunoSEQ multiplex PCR, yet TCRdb's version contains in-frame clones alone and is incomplete. Altogether around 87,000 clones are present, around 82% being singletons, with the ten largest covering around 7.4%. Sequenced material: PBMCs, taken from a glioma patient treated with radiotherapy, temozolomide or both. These receptors all come from a woman aged 45-60 years with glioma. Both conserved end residues are part of each CDR3. A D gene is named only where the DNA matches it firmly. Size values are once, few and many counts, or a class for expanded clones, and some rows have none.

CDR3 protein	CDR3 DNA	D gene	clone size	V gene	J gene
CASSQDTRANEKLFF	TGTGCCAGCAGCCAAGATACGAGGGCTAATGAAAAACTGTTTTTT	.	.	TRBV4-2	TRBJ1-4
CSVGRGQETQYF	TGCAGCGTTGGGCGAGGGCAAGAGACCCAGTACTTC	.	.	TRBV29-1	TRBJ2-5
CAIAIGDGYTF	TGTGCCATCGCGATCGGGGATGGCTACACCTTC	.	few	TRBV10-3	TRBJ1-2
CASSLASEGETQYF	TGTGCCAGCAGCTTGGCCAGTGAGGGAGAGACCCAGTACTTC	.	.	TRBV5-4	TRBJ2-5
CASSSQRGGYNEQFF	TGTGCCAGCAGCTCCCAGCGGGGGGGCTACAATGAGCAGTTCTTC	TRBD2	once	TRBV5-4	TRBJ2-1
CASSPPRRGGKYNEQFF	TGTGCCAGCTCACCACCACGCCGGGGGGGGAAATACAATGAGCAGTTCTTC	TRBD2	.	TRBV18	TRBJ2-1
CASSRGTEQFF	TGCGCCAGCAGCAGAGGGACGGAGCAGTTCTTC	.	.	TRBV5-1	TRBJ2-1
CAIRDSGGGINEQFF	TGTGCCATCAGGGATAGCGGGGGGGGCATAAATGAGCAGTTCTTC	TRBD2	once	TRBV10-3	TRBJ2-1
CASSLMDRAANEKLFF	TGTGCCAGCAGTTTAATGGACAGGGCGGCAAATGAAAAACTGTTTTTT	TRBD1	.	TRBV6-6	TRBJ1-4
CASSPGTSGGTDTQYF	TGTGCCAGCAGCCCTGGGACTAGCGGGGGAACAGATACGCAGTATTTT	TRBD2	.	TRBV5-4	TRBJ2-3
CASSAPGRDYGYTF	TGTGCCAGCAGCGCTCCAGGGAGGGACTATGGCTACACCTTC	.	.	TRBV6-6	TRBJ1-2
CASSPEGVTNEKLFF	TGTGCCAGCTCACCAGAAGGGGTGACTAATGAAAAACTGTTTTTT	.	once	TRBV18	TRBJ1-4
CASSWSGSRAGQPQHF	TGTGCCAGCAGCTGGTCGGGGTCGCGGGCTGGTCAGCCCCAGCATTTT	.	.	TRBV7-9	TRBJ1-5
CASSLDGGTPGELFF	TGCGCCAGCAGCCTGGACGGGGGGACCCCCGGGGAGCTGTTTTTT	TRBD2	.	TRBV5-1	TRBJ2-2
CASSLGGPYEQYF	TGTGCCAGCAGCTTAGGTGGCCCCTACGAGCAGTACTTC	.	few	TRBV7-9	TRBJ2-7
CATSAMPGVYEQYF	TGTGCCACCAGCGCGATGCCAGGGGTCTACGAGCAGTACTTC	.	.	TRBV15	TRBJ2-7
CASSQGVGRSYF	TGTGCCAGCAGCCAAGGAGTGGGACGCTCGTACTTC	.	.	TRBV14	TRBJ2-7
CSVLGDDATNEKLFF	TGCAGCGTTTTGGGGGATGACGCAACTAATGAAAAACTGTTTTTT	.	.	TRBV29-1	TRBJ1-4
CASSTGQGLNTGELFF	TGTGCCAGCAGTACGGGACAGGGGTTGAACACCGGGGAGCTGTTTTTT	TRBD1	few	TRBV14	TRBJ2-2
CASSSGGGANTGELFF	TGTGCCAGTAGCTCTGGGGGGGGCGCGAACACCGGGGAGCTGTTTTTT	.	.	TRBV19	TRBJ2-2
CASSHRGPNTEAFF	TGTGCCAGCAGCCACAGGGGGCCGAACACTGAAGCTTTCTTT	TRBD1	.	TRBV7-9	TRBJ1-1
CASSELQGGRETQYF	TGTGCCAGCAGTGAGTTACAGGGTGGACGGGAGACCCAGTACTTC	.	.	TRBV6-1	TRBJ2-5
CASSFSTGTGNTIYF	TGTGCCAGCAGCTTCTCAACCGGGACGGGAAACACCATATATTTT	.	.	TRBV9	TRBJ1-3
CSVEDPGVAFF	TGCAGCGTTGAGGATCCAGGGGTAGCTTTCTTT	.	few	TRBV29-1	TRBJ1-1
CASTKSRTGELFF	TGTGCCAGCACAAAGAGCCGGACCGGGGAGCTGTTTTTT	.	many	TRBV5-6	TRBJ2-2
CASSPRQGEGYGYTF	TGCGCCAGCAGCCCAAGACAGGGGGAAGGGTATGGCTACACCTTC	TRBD1	.	TRBV4-1	TRBJ1-2
CASSLVGRAETQYF	TGTGCCAGCAGTTTAGTAGGGCGGGCGGAGACCCAGTACTTC	.	.	TRBV28	TRBJ2-5
CASSIPGTNTEAFF	TGTGCCAGTAGTATTCCAGGGACGAACACTGAAGCTTTCTTT	.	.	TRBV19	TRBJ1-1
CASSPPPSGGADTQYF	TGTGCCAGCAGTCCGCCCCCGAGCGGGGGGGCAGATACGCAGTATTTT	TRBD2	.	TRBV6-6	TRBJ2-3
CASSSRFLDSPLHF	TGTGCCAGCAGTTCCCGCTTTTTGGATTCACCCCTCCACTTT	.	.	TRBV27	TRBJ1-6
CASSEGYGYTF	TGTGCCAGCAGTGAAGGGTATGGCTACACCTTC	.	.	TRBV6-1	TRBJ1-2
CAISESKQGTVYTDTQYF	TGTGCCATCAGTGAGTCGAAACAGGGCACCGTCTACACAGATACGCAGTATTTT	.	.	TRBV10-3	TRBJ2-3
CASSPPGETQYF	TGTGCCAGCAGCCCCCCCGGAGAGACCCAGTACTTC	.	once	TRBV7-8	TRBJ2-5
CASSLRGAILSNEQFF	TGTGCCAGCAGCCTGAGGGGAGCTATCCTCAGCAATGAGCAGTTCTTC	.	.	TRBV9	TRBJ2-1
CASSYVRGPMNTEAFF	TGTGCCAGCAGTTACGTACGGGGCCCCATGAACACTGAAGCTTTCTTT	.	.	TRBV6-7	TRBJ1-1
CASSPMQGQSGELFF	TGTGCCAGCTCACCAATGCAGGGACAGTCCGGGGAGCTGTTTTTT	TRBD1	.	TRBV18	TRBJ2-2
CASTGGYYGYTF	TGTGCCAGCACGGGCGGCTACTATGGCTACACCTTC	.	.	TRBV6-6	TRBJ1-2
CASTKRQGLAKNIQYF	TGTGCCAGCACCAAGAGACAGGGACTAGCCAAAAACATTCAGTACTTC	.	.	TRBV6-4	TRBJ2-4
CASSQAPPRTEAFF	TGCGCCAGCAGCCAAGCCCCTCCGAGGACTGAAGCTTTCTTT	.	.	TRBV4-1	TRBJ1-1
CASSPSAGTGSYEQYF	TGTGCCAGCAGCCCGTCTGCCGGGACAGGGTCCTACGAGCAGTACTTC	TRBD1	.	TRBV7-8	TRBJ2-7
CASSDSYSNQPQHF	TGTGCCAGCAGTGACAGCTATAGCAATCAGCCCCAGCATTTT	.	once	TRBV6-1	TRBJ1-5
CASSPDYNYGYTF	TGTGCCAGCTCTCCGGACTATAACTATGGCTACACCTTC	.	few	TRBV7-2	TRBJ1-2
CASSDGYEQYF	TGTGCCAGCAGTGACGGCTACGAGCAGTACTTC	.	.	TRBV2	TRBJ2-7
CASIYSRDSSHGYTF	TGTGCCAGCATCTACTCCCGGGACAGCAGCCATGGCTACACCTTC	TRBD1	.	TRBV6-6	TRBJ1-2
CASSSGIAYEQYF	TGTGCCAGCAGTTCAGGGATCGCCTACGAGCAGTACTTC	.	.	TRBV27	TRBJ2-7
CASSYGLARTTGELFF	TGTGCCAGCAGCTACGGACTAGCGAGAACCACCGGGGAGCTGTTTTTT	TRBD2	.	TRBV6-5	TRBJ2-2
CASSDFNQGRLFF	TGTGCCAGCAGTGATTTCAACCAGGGTAGGCTGTTTTTT	.	.	TRBV6-1	TRBJ1-4
CASRDRGTQYF	TGTGCCAGCAGGGACAGGGGGACGCAGTATTTT	TRBD1	few	TRBV27	TRBJ2-3
CSVEDSHGYEQYF	TGCAGCGTTGAAGATAGCCACGGCTACGAGCAGTACTTC	.	.	TRBV29-1	TRBJ2-7
CASRGRDGYNQPQHF	TGTGCCAGCAGGGGCCGGGACGGGTACAATCAGCCCCAGCATTTT	.	.	TRBV27	TRBJ1-5
CAWTLGLAGAVTDTQYF	TGTGCCTGGACACTGGGACTAGCGGGGGCTGTCACAGATACGCAGTATTTT	TRBD2	.	TRBV30	TRBJ2-3
CASTETPFEQYF	TGTGCCAGCACCGAAACCCCCTTCGAGCAGTACTTC	.	.	TRBV7-9	TRBJ2-7
CAWSPLGRTGEKLFF	TGTGCCTGGAGTCCCCTAGGCAGGACGGGAGAAAAACTGTTTTTT	.	.	TRBV30	TRBJ1-4